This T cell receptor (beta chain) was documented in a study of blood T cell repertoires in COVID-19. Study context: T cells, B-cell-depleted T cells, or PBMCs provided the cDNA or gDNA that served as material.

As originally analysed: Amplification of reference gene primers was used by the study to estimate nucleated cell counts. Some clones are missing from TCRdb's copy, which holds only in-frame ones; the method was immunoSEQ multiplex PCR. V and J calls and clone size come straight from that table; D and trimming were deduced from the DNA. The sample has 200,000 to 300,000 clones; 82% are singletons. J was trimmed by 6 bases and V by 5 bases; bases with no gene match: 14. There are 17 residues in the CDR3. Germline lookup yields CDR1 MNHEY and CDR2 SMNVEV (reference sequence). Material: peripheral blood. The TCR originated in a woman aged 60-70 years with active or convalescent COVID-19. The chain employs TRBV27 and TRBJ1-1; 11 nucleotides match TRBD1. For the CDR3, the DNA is TGTGCCAGCAGTCCAACCGGGACAGGGGGTCGCGCGGCTGAAGCTTTCTTT. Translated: CASSPTGTGGRAAEAFF.